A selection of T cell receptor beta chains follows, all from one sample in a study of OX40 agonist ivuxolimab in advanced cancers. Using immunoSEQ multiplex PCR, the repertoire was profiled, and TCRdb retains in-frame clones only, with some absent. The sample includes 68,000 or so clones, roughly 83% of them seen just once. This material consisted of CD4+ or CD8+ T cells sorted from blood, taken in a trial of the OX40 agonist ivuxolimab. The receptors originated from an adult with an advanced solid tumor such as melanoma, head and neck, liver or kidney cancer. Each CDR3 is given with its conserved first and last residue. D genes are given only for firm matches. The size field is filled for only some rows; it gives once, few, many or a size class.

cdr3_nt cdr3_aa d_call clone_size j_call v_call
TGTGCCTGGAGTGAAGGGTTTGAAGCTTTCTTT CAWSEGFEAFF - - TRBJ1-1 TRBV30
TGTGCCAGCTCAGATACAGGGGCAGGGACTGAAGCTTTCTTT CASSDTGAGTEAFF TRBD1 once TRBJ1-1 TRBV18
TGTGCCAGCAGCGTCACAGGGGGGAACACTGAAGCTTTCTTT CASSVTGGNTEAFF TRBD1 - TRBJ1-1 TRBV7-8
TGTGCCAGCAGCTTAACGAGGGATCAGTACAATGAGCAGTTCTTC CASSLTRDQYNEQFF - - TRBJ2-1 TRBV7-2
TGTGCCTGGGCGAGAGGGGGTATACGATCACCCCTCCACTTT CAWARGGIRSPLHF - - TRBJ1-6 TRBV30
TGTGCCAGCACCTGGGGGAGTGGGGATAATTCACCCCTCCACTTT CASTWGSGDNSPLHF - few TRBJ1-6 TRBV6-5
TGTGCCAGCAGCTTAAGGGTGGCGGCTGGAAACACCATATATTTT CASSLRVAAGNTIYF - once TRBJ1-3 TRBV7-2
TGTGCCAGCAGTCGAGACAGGGGCTCCTACGAGCAGTACTTC CASSRDRGSYEQYF TRBD1 - TRBJ2-7 TRBV7-2
TGTGCCAGCAGCAAAGGGGACAGATCGACAGATACGCAGTATTTT CASSKGDRSTDTQYF - - TRBJ2-3 TRBV21-1
TGTGCCAGCAGTTATAAAGGGGGCAACACTGAAGCTTTCTTT CASSYKGGNTEAFF TRBD1 - TRBJ1-1 TRBV6-5
TGTGCCAGCAGCTTAGGACAGAAGTTTGAAGCTTTCTTT CASSLGQKFEAFF - few TRBJ1-1 TRBV11-1
TGTGCCAGCAGCTCCAGCCGGAACACTGAAGCTTTCTTT CASSSSRNTEAFF - - TRBJ1-1 TRBV7-2